A single T cell receptor (beta chain) is shown here with its context. The data were taken from a study of blood T cell repertoires in COVID-19. The CDR3 sequence is 15 residues long. V was shortened by 0 bases and J by 0 bases, with 8 bases between the two germline ends. The germline CDR1 and CDR2 sequences are SGHVS and FQNEAQ. Assay: immunoSEQ multiplex PCR; the TCRdb copy retains only in-frame clones and omits some. The sample holds some 110,000 clones, roughly 83% seen once. The sequenced sample consisted of peripheral blood. The chain employs TRBV7-8 and TRBJ1-1; no firm D call. The source of this sequence is a woman in her sixties or seventies with acute or convalescent COVID-19. The CDR3 sequence: CASSLAGRLNTEAFF. As DNA, the CDR3 is TGTGCCAGCAGCTTAGCGGGCAGATTGAACACTGAAGCTTTCTTT.